The 23 T cell receptor beta chains in this list originate from one sample, sequenced in a study of blood T cell repertoires in COVID-19. Sequencing used immunoSEQ multiplex PCR; TCRdb keeps in-frame clones, though not all of them. The sample carries approximately 220,000 clones, more than 70% recorded once. The sequenced sample consisted of PBMCs or T cells enriched from blood (not recorded which). Source of these receptors: a woman aged 35 to 49 with acute COVID-19.

The J gene is TRBJ2-1, the V gene TRBV5-6; 10 bases agree with TRBD2. Germline values: CDR1 SGHDT, CDR2 YYEEEE. V trimming: 3 bases; J trimming: 4 bases; junction bases outside the gene matches: 10. The CDR3 is 17 amino acids. The CDR3 is CASSSWTSGIPYNEQFF. CDR3 DNA: TGTGCCAGCAGCTCCTGGACTAGCGGAATTCCTTACAATGAGCAGTTCTTC. The whole variable domain, filled in from reference TRBV5-6 and TRBJ2-1, reads DAGVTQSPTHLIKTRGQQVTLRCSPKSGHDTVSWYQQALGQGPQFIFQYYEEEERQRGNFPDRFSGHQFPNYSSELNVNALLLGDSALYLCASSSWTSGIPYNEQFFGPGTRLTVL.

V is TRBV9 and J is TRBJ2-7; TRBD1 matches at 9 bases. The germline CDR1 and CDR2 sequences are SGDLS and YYNGEE. Germline trimming cut 0 bases from V and 3 bases from J; bases unmatched to any gene: 7. This CDR3 has 16 amino acids. The CDR3 protein is CASSVEYRTGVYEQYF. CDR3 DNA sequence: TGTGCCAGCAGCGTAGAGTATCGGACAGGGGTCTACGAGCAGTACTTC.

The chain has TRBV3-1 (or the pseudogene TRBV3-2) and TRBJ2-3; D might be TRBD1 (5 bases). Germline lookup yields CDR1 LGHDT and CDR2 YNNKEL (reference sequence). Trimming removed 2 bases from V and 2 bases from J, with 8 bases in between. The CDR3 length is 14 residues. CDR3 sequence (DNA): TGTGCCAGCAGCCAAACAGGCCCCACAGATACGCAGTATTTT. It encodes CASSQTGPTDTQYF.

The chain links TRBV7-9 to TRBJ2-7; possibly TRBD1 for D (5 bases). The CDR3 has 13 amino acids. Between the trimmed V and J ends, which lost 1 base and 4 bases, there was a span of 8 bases. Germline loops: CDR1 SEHNR, CDR2 FQNEAQ (reference sequence). The CDR3 reads CASSLVDIYEQYF. In nucleotides, the CDR3 is TGTGCCAGCAGCTTAGTGGACATTTACGAGCAGTACTTC.

The rearrangement uses TRBV28 and TRBJ2-3; TRBD1 might be the D (6 bases). V lost 6 bases and J 3 bases, leaving 28 bases between the germline ends. Germline V gives CDR1 MDHEN, CDR2 SYDVKM. The length of the CDR3 is 19 residues. CDR3 sequence (DNA): TGTGCCAGCAGCTCTCCCGGGACACTGAGTCAAGATCCGACAGATACGCAGTATTTT. This gives the protein CASSSPGTLSQDPTDTQYF.

This chain joins TRBV11-3 and TRBJ1-6, with D perhaps matching TRBD1 (5 bases). V was trimmed by 4 bases and J by 9 bases, leaving 10 bases between them. The CDR3 is 13 residues long. Germline assignment: CDR1 SGHNT and CDR2 YENEEA. The CDR3 here is CASSSGLFSPLHF. The DNA for the CDR3 is TGTGCCAGCAGCTCGGGACTTTTTTCACCCCTCCACTTT.

The CDR3 loop reads CASRLGEAYEQYF. As DNA, the CDR3 is TGTGCCAGCAGGCTTGGGGAGGCCTACGAGCAGTACTTC. The chain is built from TRBV2 and TRBJ2-7; weak D call: TRBD2 (6 bases). Germline values: CDR1 SNHLY, CDR2 FYNNEI. This CDR3 is built from 13 residues. The V end lost 6 bases, the J end lost 2 bases, and 11 bases lay between the germline ends. The complete variable domain, with remaining parts taken from reference TRBV2 and TRBJ2-7, reads EPEVTQTPSHQVTQMGQEVILRCVPISNHLYFYWYRQILGQKVEFLVSFYNNEISEKSEIFDDQFSVERPDGSNFTLKIRSTKLEDSAMYFCASRLGEAYEQYFGPGTRLTVT.

This clone was seen only a few times. V is TRBV15 and J is TRBJ2-5, with D perhaps matching TRBD2 (6 bases). Germline loops: CDR1 LNHNV, CDR2 YYDKDF (reference sequence). Trimming stripped 3 bases from V and 4 bases from J, with 15 bases between. There are 15 residues in the CDR3. The CDR3 protein is CATSSVSSAGETQYF. The DNA of the CDR3 is TGTGCCACCAGCAGCGTATCTAGCGCGGGAGAGACCCAGTACTTC.

The chain joins TRBV9 to TRBJ2-1, with 10 bases lining up with TRBD1. The germline CDR1 and CDR2 sequences are SGDLS and YYNGEE. The CDR3 contains 18 residues. Trimming removed 3 bases from V and 5 bases from J; junction bases left unmatched: 14. The CDR3 DNA is TGTGCCAGCAGCGCCGACAGGGGGCGTTCTGAGTCTAACAATGAGCAGTTCTTC. Translation: CASSADRGRSESNNEQFF. Using reference TRBV9 and TRBJ2-1 for the parts outside the CDR3, the full variable domain is DSGVTQTPKHLITATGQRVTLRCSPRSGDLSVYWYQQSLDQGLQFLIQYYNGEERAKGNILERFSAQQFPDLHSELNLSSLELGDSALYFCASSADRGRSESNNEQFFGPGTRLTVL.

This chain connects TRBV12-5 to TRBJ1-1; possible D gene TRBD1, 5 bases. Trimming shortened V by 11 bases and J by 5 bases, and 24 bases separated the two germline ends. CDR3 length equals 15 residues. Germline CDR1 LGHNT, CDR2 FRNRAP. CDR3 DNA: TGTGCTCGCTGCCTGGGCGGGGCCAAGGGGACTGAAGCTTTCTTT. Protein product: CARCLGGAKGTEAFF.

The rearrangement joins TRBV5-4 to TRBJ1-2; possibly TRBD1 for D (6 bases). The germline V gene has CDR1 SGHNT and CDR2 YYREEE (reference sequence). Trimming shortened V by 0 bases and J by 5 bases, and 11 bases separated the two germline ends. This CDR3 has 14 residues. The DNA for the CDR3 is TGTGCCAGCAGCTTGGCAGGGGCTGAGTATGGCTACACCTTC. The encoded protein is CASSLAGAEYGYTF. Based on the CDR3 plus reference TRBV5-4 and TRBJ1-2, the full variable domain is ETGVTQSPTHLIKTRGQQVTLRCSSQSGHNTVSWYQQALGQGPQFIFQYYREEENGRGNFPPRFSGLQFPNYSSELNVNALELDDSALYLCASSLAGAEYGYTFGSGTRLTVV.

As DNA, the CDR3 is TGTGCCAGCATCCCAGGGGCGGCGGTGAACACCGGGGAGCTGTTTTTT. Residues: CASIPGAAVNTGELFF. The gene calls are TRBV7-9 and TRBJ2-2, with D perhaps matching TRBD1 (6 bases). This CDR3 is 16 amino acids long. From germline, CDR1 is SEHNR and CDR2 FQNEAQ (reference sequence). V shed 7 bases and J shed 1 base, with 16 bases lying between them.

The rearrangement uses TRBV9 and TRBJ2-3, with 11 nucleotides matching TRBD2. This CDR3 comprises 15 residues. V was pared by 4 bases and J by 4 bases, with 5 bases of the junction left unmatched. From germline, CDR1 is SGDLS and CDR2 YYNGEE. CDR3 nucleotides: TGTGCCAGCAGCATCACTAGCGGGAGCGCAGATACGCAGTATTTT. This codes for CASSITSGSADTQYF. Drawing the rest from reference TRBV9 and TRBJ2-3, the complete variable domain is DSGVTQTPKHLITATGQRVTLRCSPRSGDLSVYWYQQSLDQGLQFLIQYYNGEERAKGNILERFSAQQFPDLHSELNLSSLELGDSALYFCASSITSGSADTQYFGPGTRLTVL.

This chain uses TRBV10-3 with TRBJ2-7; 7 positions match TRBD2. J was trimmed by 4 bases and V by 6 bases; bases with no gene match: 12. This CDR3 spans 15 amino acids. Germline V gene sequence: CDR1 ENHRY, CDR2 SYGVKD. CDR3 in amino acids: CAISLASGESYEQYF. DNA for the CDR3: TGTGCCATCAGCCTGGCGAGCGGGGAATCGTACGAGCAGTACTTC.

V gene TRBV19 combines with J gene TRBJ2-7; no firm D call. The CDR3 runs 15 residues. CDR1 LNHDA and CDR2 SQIVND come from the germline V gene (reference sequence). Trimming shortened V by 3 bases and J by 0 bases, and 12 bases separated the two germline ends. CDR3 sequence: CASSMNLPYSYEQYF. CDR3 coding DNA: TGTGCCAGTAGTATGAACCTCCCCTACTCCTACGAGCAGTACTTC.

V is TRBV5-8 and J is TRBJ2-7, with no clear D. The CDR3 consists of 12 residues. The V gene's germline CDR1 is SGHTS and CDR2 YDEGEE. The germline V and J ends were trimmed by 1 base and 7 bases, with 9 bases remaining between them. The CDR3 loop is CASSLLGFEQYF. The CDR3, as DNA: TGTGCCAGCAGCTTGCTAGGATTTGAGCAGTACTTC.

The rearrangement uses TRBV14 and TRBJ1-6; D is possibly TRBD1 (6 bases). Germline V gives CDR1 SGHDN, CDR2 FVKESK. This CDR3 comprises 15 residues. V was clipped by 5 bases and J by 10 bases, with 18 bases between them. The DNA for the CDR3 is TGTGCCAGCAGCAAAACAGGGATTGGGTTGTCACCCCTCCACTTT. The encoded protein is CASSKTGIGLSPLHF.

J is TRBJ2-2 and V is TRBV5-4, with a tentative D call TRBD2 (5 bases). This CDR3 is built from 13 residues. Germline V gives CDR1 SGHNT, CDR2 YYREEE (reference sequence). V dropped 4 bases and J dropped 7 bases, with 11 bases sitting between them. The CDR3 loop is CASSLVRDGELFF. The CDR3 DNA reads as TGTGCCAGCAGCCTCGTGAGGGACGGGGAGCTGTTTTTT.

The rearrangement uses TRBV29-1 and TRBJ2-1, with 7 bases identical to TRBD2. CDR1 and CDR2 from the germline V gene are SQVTM and ANQGSEA. Germline trimming cut 6 bases from V and 4 bases from J; bases unmatched to any gene: 9. The CDR3 consists of 14 residues. The CDR3 spells CSVGQASGYNEQFF. CDR3 DNA: TGCAGCGTCGGCCAAGCTAGCGGTTACAATGAGCAGTTCTTC.

This clone was seen a handful of times. The rearrangement uses TRBV2 and TRBJ2-3, with D perhaps matching TRBD2 (5 bases). Germline V gene lookup returns CDR1 SNHLY and CDR2 FYNNEI. The germline V and J ends were trimmed by 1 base and 6 bases, with 14 bases remaining between them. The CDR3 contains 15 residues. The CDR3 is CASSEGLGASDTQYF. CDR3 sequence (DNA): TGTGCCAGCAGTGAAGGGTTGGGAGCGTCGGATACGCAGTATTTT. Based on the CDR3 plus reference TRBV2 and TRBJ2-3, the full variable domain is EPEVTQTPSHQVTQMGQEVILRCVPISNHLYFYWYRQILGQKVEFLVSFYNNEISEKSEIFDDQFSVERPDGSNFTLKIRSTKLEDSAMYFCASSEGLGASDTQYFGPGTRLTVL.

J is TRBJ2-5 and V is TRBV11-3; tentative D call: TRBD1 (6 bases). V lost 5 bases and J 0 bases, leaving 10 bases between the germline ends. The germline V gene encodes CDR1 SGHNT and CDR2 YENEEA. This CDR3 has 14 residues. The DNA of the CDR3 is TGTGCCAGCAGCCTACAGGGAAACCAAGAGACCCAGTACTTC. Amino acid sequence: CASSLQGNQETQYF.

V is TRBV11-3 and J is TRBJ2-1; a weak D match, TRBD2 (6 bases). The CDR3 contains 15 residues. CDR1 and CDR2 (germline): SGHNT, YENEEA. V was pared by 4 bases and J by 1 base, with 11 bases between. The CDR3 DNA is TGTGCCAGCAGCTCCCAGGGAGGATCCTACAATGAGCAGTTCTTC. This translates into CASSSQGGSYNEQFF.

This chain connects TRBV18 to TRBJ1-2, with D tentatively TRBD1 (5 bases). The CDR3 runs 15 residues. V was pared by 3 bases and J by 8 bases, with 19 bases between. Germline V gene sequence: CDR1 KGHSH, CDR2 LQKENI. The CDR3 DNA follows: TGTGCCAGCTCACCGAGTCCCGGGGGACGCGAGGGCTACACCTTC. It codes for CASSPSPGGREGYTF.